These T cell receptor beta chains were read from a single sample in a study of blood T cell repertoires in COVID-19. Sequencing used immunoSEQ multiplex PCR; TCRdb keeps in-frame clones, though not all of them. The sample yields about 250,000 clones, 85% seen once. Sequenced: PBMCs or T cells enriched from blood (not recorded which). These receptors were obtained from a woman aged 45 to 65 with acute COVID-19. CDR3s include the opening cysteine and the closing phenylalanine or tryptophan. The D gene is left open where the match is weak. Clone sizes are given selectively: once, few, many, or a class where the clone is expanded.

d_call j_call v_call clone_size cdr3_aa cdr3_nt
NA TRBJ2-5 TRBV15 NA CATSQPQNGAETQYF TGTGCCACCAGCCAACCCCAGAACGGAGCGGAGACCCAGTACTTC
NA TRBJ1-2 TRBV6-1 NA CASSEWRGINYGYTF TGTGCCAGCAGTGAATGGAGGGGAATTAACTATGGCTACACCTTC
TRBD1 TRBJ2-1 TRBV14 few CASSKSGTGSNEQFF TGTGCCAGCAGTAAAAGCGGGACAGGGTCCAATGAGCAGTTCTTC
NA TRBJ1-2 TRBV9 NA CASSVEGREGGYTF TGTGCCAGCAGCGTAGAGGGCAGGGAGGGTGGCTACACCTTC
TRBD1 TRBJ1-5 TRBV19 NA CASSMGQESNQPQHF TGTGCCAGTAGTATGGGACAGGAGAGCAATCAGCCCCAGCATTTT
TRBD1 TRBJ1-6 TRBV6-5 NA CASTEGQGRSPLHF TGTGCCAGCACCGAGGGACAGGGGCGTTCACCCCTCCACTTT
NA TRBJ1-2 TRBV12-3/TRBV12-4 NA CASSLLTDYGYTF TGTGCCAGCAGTTTGCTCACGGACTATGGCTACACCTTC
TRBD1 TRBJ2-2 TRBV7-8 once CASSIGQGGSTGELFF TGTGCCAGCAGCATTGGACAGGGGGGAAGTACCGGGGAGCTGTTTTTT
NA TRBJ1-1 TRBV19 NA CASSIGDIEAFF TGTGCCAGTAGTATAGGAGACATAGAGGCTTTCTTT
NA TRBJ1-2 TRBV6-5 NA CASRKQGSNYGYTF TGTGCCAGCAGAAAGCAGGGGTCTAACTATGGCTACACCTTC
NA TRBJ1-1 TRBV27 NA CASSSSGYRDTEAFF TGTGCCAGCAGTTCGTCAGGGTACAGGGACACTGAAGCTTTCTTT
NA TRBJ2-2 TRBV19 NA CASSIGGPDTGELFF TGTGCCAGTAGTATAGGGGGGCCAGACACCGGGGAGCTGTTTTTT
NA TRBJ2-5 TRBV10-3 NA CAISEWGLQETQYF TGTGCCATCAGTGAGTGGGGACTCCAAGAGACCCAGTACTTC
TRBD1 TRBJ1-2 TRBV7-2 NA CASSKRRQGGDGYTF TGTGCCAGCAGCAAGCGGAGACAGGGGGGGGATGGCTACACCTTC
NA TRBJ1-1 TRBV30 few CAWTGHFYTEAFF TGTGCCTGGACGGGACACTTTTACACTGAAGCTTTCTTT
NA TRBJ1-1 TRBV7-9 NA CASSLEALLSGTEAFF TGTGCCAGCAGCTTAGAGGCACTTCTGTCGGGCACTGAAGCTTTCTTT
TRBD1 TRBJ1-2 TRBV11-2 NA CASSLGGGQGRDGYTF TGTGCCAGCAGCTTAGGAGGGGGACAGGGTCGGGATGGCTACACCTTC
NA TRBJ1-4 TRBV5-6 NA CASSLSTGSYTLFF TGTGCCAGCAGCCTATCTACGGGATCCTATACTCTGTTTTTT
NA TRBJ1-2 TRBV30 NA CAWTVGGFYGYTF TGTGCCTGGACAGTGGGGGGGTTTTATGGCTACACCTTC
NA TRBJ2-7 TRBV7-7 few CASSLTGSGEQYF TGTGCTAGCAGCTTGACGGGGTCGGGCGAGCAGTACTTC
NA TRBJ2-5 TRBV11-1 NA CASSEQRQETQYF TGTGCCAGCAGCGAGCAACGACAAGAGACCCAGTACTTC
NA TRBJ1-1 TRBV10-1 NA CASSGHPNTEAFF TGCGCCAGCAGTGGACACCCGAACACTGAAGCTTTCTTT
TRBD1 TRBJ1-6 TRBV3-1/TRBV3-2 NA CASSPRDRGDNSPLHF TGTGCCAGCAGCCCTAGGGACAGGGGGGATAATTCACCCCTCCACTTT
NA TRBJ2-1 TRBV19 NA CASSGVSRAADEQFF TGTGCCAGTAGTGGAGTTTCAAGGGCAGCGGATGAGCAGTTCTTC
NA TRBJ2-4 TRBV6-2/TRBV6-3 NA CASSYGGGRNIQYF TGTGCCAGCAGTTACGGAGGGGGCCGAAACATTCAGTACTTC
NA TRBJ1-2 TRBV21-1 NA CASRGDRINYGYTF TGTGCCAGCAGGGGGGACAGGATTAACTATGGCTACACCTTC
TRBD1 TRBJ1-2 TRBV4-3 NA CASSLATTGTGSYGYTF TGCGCCAGCAGCCTAGCCACTACCGGGACAGGGAGCTATGGCTACACCTTC
TRBD1 TRBJ1-5 TRBV25-1 NA CASSEGPGGNQPQHF TGTGCCAGCAGTGAAGGGCCAGGGGGTAATCAGCCCCAGCATTTT
NA TRBJ2-7 TRBV6-6 NA CASTLGQGGAYEQYF TGTGCCAGCACTCTCGGGCAGGGTGGTGCCTACGAGCAGTACTTC
TRBD1 TRBJ2-7 TRBV27 NA CASSLGPPDRDEQYF TGTGCCAGCAGTTTAGGCCCCCCCGACAGGGACGAGCAGTACTTC
NA TRBJ1-5 TRBV2 NA CASRQGVHQPQHF TGTGCCAGCAGGCAAGGGGTCCATCAGCCCCAGCATTTT
TRBD1 TRBJ1-1 TRBV19 NA CASSILGGVGNTEAFF TGTGCCAGTAGTATCCTAGGGGGCGTTGGGAACACTGAAGCTTTCTTT
NA TRBJ1-1 TRBV6-5 NA CASRGWGGNTEAFF TGTGCCAGCAGGGGATGGGGGGGAAACACTGAAGCTTTCTTT
NA TRBJ1-5 TRBV30 NA CAWSEGTHSNQPQHF TGTGCCTGGAGTGAGGGGACACATAGCAATCAGCCCCAGCATTTT
TRBD1 TRBJ2-7 TRBV6-5 once CASSRTGVSYEQYF TGTGCCAGCAGCCGGACAGGAGTCTCCTACGAGCAGTACTTC
NA TRBJ2-1 TRBV7-2 NA CASSLVGGYNEQFF TGTGCCAGCAGCTTAGTTGGGGGGTACAATGAGCAGTTCTTC
TRBD1 TRBJ1-2 TRBV11-3 NA CASSSGTGVGYTF TGTGCCAGCAGCTCCGGGACAGGGGTTGGCTACACCTTC
NA TRBJ1-4 TRBV20-1 NA CSAVKREKLFF TGCAGTGCCGTCAAGAGGGAAAAACTGTTTTTT
NA TRBJ1-1 TRBV5-1 NA CASSVRTGNTEAFF TGCGCCAGCAGCGTTAGAACAGGGAACACTGAAGCTTTCTTT
TRBD1 TRBJ1-4 TRBV4-1 NA CASRFVQGADNEKLFF TGCGCCAGCAGGTTCGTACAGGGGGCGGATAATGAAAAACTGTTTTTT
TRBD1 TRBJ1-2 TRBV19 few CASLTPPGQGDYGYTF TGTGCCAGCCTGACACCCCCGGGACAGGGAGACTATGGCTACACCTTC
NA TRBJ2-3 TRBV7-9 once CASSSPGTDTQYF TGTGCCAGCAGCTCCCCGGGCACAGATACGCAGTATTTT
NA TRBJ1-6 TRBV18 once CASSREGDNSPLHF TGTGCCAGCTCACGGGAGGGTGATAATTCACCCCTCCACTTT
NA TRBJ2-7 TRBV5-6 NA CASSEAAYEQYF TGTGCCAGCAGCGAAGCGGCCTACGAGCAGTACTTC
NA TRBJ1-2 TRBV4-1 NA CASSPGGGTSYYGYTF TGCGCCAGCAGCCCTGGCGGGGGGACGTCCTACTATGGCTACACCTTC
NA TRBJ1-5 TRBV15 NA CATSRDRGNQPQHF TGTGCCACCAGCAGAGATCGCGGCAATCAGCCCCAGCATTTT
TRBD1 TRBJ2-6 TRBV27 NA CASSLGRGPPGANVLTF TGTGCCAGCAGCTTGGGCAGGGGGCCCCCTGGGGCCAACGTCCTGACTTTC
NA TRBJ1-4 TRBV19 NA CVSSPIGGENEKLFF TGTGTCAGTAGCCCGATCGGGGGGGAGAATGAAAAACTGTTTTTT
TRBD1 TRBJ1-2 TRBV2 NA CASSDVGGVPGGTF TGTGCCAGCAGTGATGTAGGGGGCGTTCCTGGAGGAACCTTC
NA TRBJ1-1 TRBV2 NA CASIDGRGRTEAFF TGTGCCAGCATTGACGGCAGGGGAAGGACTGAAGCTTTCTTT
NA TRBJ1-1 TRBV6-5 NA CASSYSLLNTEAFF TGTGCCAGCAGTTACTCTCTACTGAACACTGAAGCTTTCTTT
NA TRBJ1-1 TRBV30 NA CAWRVGGDTEAFF TGTGCCTGGAGGGTAGGAGGCGACACTGAAGCTTTCTTT
TRBD2 TRBJ2-5 TRBV2 NA CASSGGELAVPQETQYF TGTGCCAGCAGTGGGGGTGAGCTAGCGGTGCCTCAGGAGACCCAGTACTTC